This T cell receptor beta chain was sequenced for a study of OX40 agonist ivuxolimab in advanced cancers. Study-wide points: Averaged across samples, CD8+ T cells carried more expanded clones than CD4+ did.

A word on this clone: What it binds is not known.

Measured with immunoSEQ multiplex PCR; TCRdb has only the in-frame clones, and not every one. The sample shows tens of thousands of clones, 75% to 85% of them seen only once. Trimming pared 0 bases from V and 3 bases from J, leaving 13 bases between. The germline gives CDR1 SGHDN, CDR2 FVKESK. CDR3 length: 16 residues. The V and J genes are TRBV14 and TRBJ2-3; D is unclear. This TCR was recovered from an adult with an advanced solid tumor such as melanoma, head and neck, liver or kidney cancer. Material: CD4+ or CD8+ T cells sorted from blood, obtained in a trial of the OX40 agonist ivuxolimab. The CDR3 loop reads CASSQDHRRITDTQYF. CDR3 DNA sequence: TGTGCCAGCAGCCAAGATCACCGCAGGATAACAGATACGCAGTATTTT.